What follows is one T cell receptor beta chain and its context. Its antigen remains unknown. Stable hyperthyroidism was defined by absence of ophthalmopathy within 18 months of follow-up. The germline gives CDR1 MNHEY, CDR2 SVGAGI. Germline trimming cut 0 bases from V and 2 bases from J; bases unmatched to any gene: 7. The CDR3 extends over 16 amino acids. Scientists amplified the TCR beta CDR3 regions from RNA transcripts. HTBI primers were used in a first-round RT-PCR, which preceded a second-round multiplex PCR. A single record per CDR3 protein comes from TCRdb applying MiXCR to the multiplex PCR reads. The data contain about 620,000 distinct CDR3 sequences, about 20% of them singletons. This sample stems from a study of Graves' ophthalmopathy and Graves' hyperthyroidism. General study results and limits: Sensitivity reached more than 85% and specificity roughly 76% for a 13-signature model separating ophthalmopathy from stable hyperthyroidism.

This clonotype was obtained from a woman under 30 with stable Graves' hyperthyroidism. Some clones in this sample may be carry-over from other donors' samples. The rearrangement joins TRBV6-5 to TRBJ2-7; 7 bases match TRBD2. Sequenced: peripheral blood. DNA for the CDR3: TGTGCCAGCAGTTACTCCGGGCTAGCGGAGACCTACGAGCAGTACTTC. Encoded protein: CASSYSGLAETYEQYF.